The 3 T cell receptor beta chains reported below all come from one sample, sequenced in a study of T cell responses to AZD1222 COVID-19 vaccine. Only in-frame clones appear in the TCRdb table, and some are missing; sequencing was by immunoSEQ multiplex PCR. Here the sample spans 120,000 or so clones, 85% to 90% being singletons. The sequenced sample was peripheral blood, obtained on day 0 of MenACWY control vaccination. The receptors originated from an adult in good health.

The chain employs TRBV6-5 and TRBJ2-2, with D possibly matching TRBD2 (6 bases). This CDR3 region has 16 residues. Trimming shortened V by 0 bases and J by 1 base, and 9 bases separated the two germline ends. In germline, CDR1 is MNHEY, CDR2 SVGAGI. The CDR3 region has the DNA TGTGCCAGCAGTTACTCGAGGGAGGAGAACACCGGGGAGCTGTTTTTT. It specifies CASSYSREENTGELFF.

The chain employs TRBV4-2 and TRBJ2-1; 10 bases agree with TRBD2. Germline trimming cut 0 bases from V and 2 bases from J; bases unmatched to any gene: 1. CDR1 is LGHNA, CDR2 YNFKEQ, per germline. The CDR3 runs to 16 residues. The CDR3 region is CASSQETSGTYNEQFF. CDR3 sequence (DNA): TGTGCCAGCAGCCAAGAAACTAGCGGGACCTACAATGAGCAGTTCTTC.

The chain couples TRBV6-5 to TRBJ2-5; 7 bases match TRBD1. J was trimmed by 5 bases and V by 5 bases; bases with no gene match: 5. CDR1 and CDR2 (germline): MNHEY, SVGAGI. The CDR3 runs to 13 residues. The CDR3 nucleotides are TGTGCCAGCAGTAAGACAGGGCTGGAGACCCAGTACTTC. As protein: CASSKTGLETQYF.